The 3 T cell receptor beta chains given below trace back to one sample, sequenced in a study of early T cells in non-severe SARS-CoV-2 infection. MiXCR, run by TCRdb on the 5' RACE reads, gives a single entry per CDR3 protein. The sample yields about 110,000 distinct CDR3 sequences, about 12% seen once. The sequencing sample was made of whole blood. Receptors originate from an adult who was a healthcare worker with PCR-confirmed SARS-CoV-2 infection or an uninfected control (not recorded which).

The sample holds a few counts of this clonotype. CDR3 region: CASSFPGLAGESRETQYF. The CDR3 DNA reads as TGTGCCAGCAGCTTTCCGGGACTAGCGGGGGAGAGTCGAGAGACCCAGTACTTC. The chain is built from TRBV5-4 and TRBJ2-5; 14 nucleotides match TRBD2. The CDR3 totals 18 residues. V trimming: 2 bases; J trimming: 4 bases; junction bases outside the gene matches: 10. Germline CDR1 reads SGHNT; CDR2 reads YYREEE (reference sequence).

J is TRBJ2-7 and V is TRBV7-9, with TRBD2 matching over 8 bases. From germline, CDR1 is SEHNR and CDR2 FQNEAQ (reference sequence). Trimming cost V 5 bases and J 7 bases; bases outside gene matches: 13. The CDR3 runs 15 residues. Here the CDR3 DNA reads TGTGCCAGCAGCAAACCGGGACTAGATGCTCGGGAGCAGTACTTC. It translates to CASSKPGLDAREQYF.

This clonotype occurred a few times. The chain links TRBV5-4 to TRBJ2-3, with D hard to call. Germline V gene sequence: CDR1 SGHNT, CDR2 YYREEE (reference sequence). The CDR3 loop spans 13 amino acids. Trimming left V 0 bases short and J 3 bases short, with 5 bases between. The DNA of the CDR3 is TGTGCCAGCAGCTTGGAGGCGACAGATACGCAGTATTTT. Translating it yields CASSLEATDTQYF. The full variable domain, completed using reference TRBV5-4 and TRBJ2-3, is ETGVTQSPTHLIKTRGQQVTLRCSSQSGHNTVSWYQQALGQGPQFIFQYYREEENGRGNFPPRFSGLQFPNYSSELNVNALELDDSALYLCASSLEATDTQYFGPGTRLTVL.